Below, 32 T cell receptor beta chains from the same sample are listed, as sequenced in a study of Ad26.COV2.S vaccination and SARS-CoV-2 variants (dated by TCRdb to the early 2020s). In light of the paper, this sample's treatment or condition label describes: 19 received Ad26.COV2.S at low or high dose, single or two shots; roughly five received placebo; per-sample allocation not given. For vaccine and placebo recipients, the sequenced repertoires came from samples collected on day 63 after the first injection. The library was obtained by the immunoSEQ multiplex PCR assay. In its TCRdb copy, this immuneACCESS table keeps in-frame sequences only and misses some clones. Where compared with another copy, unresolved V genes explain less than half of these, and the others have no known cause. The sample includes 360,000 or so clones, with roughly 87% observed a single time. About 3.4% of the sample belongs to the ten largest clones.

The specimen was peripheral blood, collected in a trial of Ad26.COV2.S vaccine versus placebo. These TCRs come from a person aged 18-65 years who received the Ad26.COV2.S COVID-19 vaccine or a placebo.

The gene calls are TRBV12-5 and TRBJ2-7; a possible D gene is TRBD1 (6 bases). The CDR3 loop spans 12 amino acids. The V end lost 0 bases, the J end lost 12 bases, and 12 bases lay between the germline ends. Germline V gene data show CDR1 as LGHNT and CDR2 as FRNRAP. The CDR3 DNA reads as TGTGCTAGTGGTTTGGTAAGGGGACAACTGTACTTC. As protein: CASGLVRGQLYF.

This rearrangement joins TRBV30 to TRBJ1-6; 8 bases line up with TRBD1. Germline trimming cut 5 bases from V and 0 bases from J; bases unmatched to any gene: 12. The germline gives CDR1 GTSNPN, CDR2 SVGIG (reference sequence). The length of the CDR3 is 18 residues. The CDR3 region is CAWGPGGQASSYNSPLHF. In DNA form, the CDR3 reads TGTGCCTGGGGCCCGGGGGGACAGGCGTCCTCCTATAATTCACCCCTCCACTTT. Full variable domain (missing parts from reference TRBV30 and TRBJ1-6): SQTIHQWPATLVQPVGSPLSLECTVEGTSNPNLYWYRQAAGRGLQLLFYSVGIGQISSEVPQNLSASRPQDRQFILSSKKLLLSDSGFYLCAWGPGGQASSYNSPLHFGNGTRLTVT.

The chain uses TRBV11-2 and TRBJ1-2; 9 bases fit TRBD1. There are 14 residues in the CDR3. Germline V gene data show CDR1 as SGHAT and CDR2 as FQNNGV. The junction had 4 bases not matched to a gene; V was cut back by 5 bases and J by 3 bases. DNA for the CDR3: TGTGCCAGCAGCCAGGACAGGGGCGACTATGGCTACACCTTC. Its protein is CASSQDRGDYGYTF.

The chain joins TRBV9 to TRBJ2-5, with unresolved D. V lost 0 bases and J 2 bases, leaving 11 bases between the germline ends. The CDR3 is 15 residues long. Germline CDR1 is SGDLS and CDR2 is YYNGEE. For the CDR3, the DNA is TGTGCCAGCAGCGTAGAAAGTAGTTGGCAAGAGACCCAGTACTTC. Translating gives CASSVESSWQETQYF.

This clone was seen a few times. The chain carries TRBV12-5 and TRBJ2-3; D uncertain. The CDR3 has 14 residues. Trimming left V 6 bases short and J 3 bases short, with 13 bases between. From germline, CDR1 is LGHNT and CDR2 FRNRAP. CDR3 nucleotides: TGTGCTAGTGGACCTCCAACGTCGACAGATACGCAGTATTTT. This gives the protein CASGPPTSTDTQYF.

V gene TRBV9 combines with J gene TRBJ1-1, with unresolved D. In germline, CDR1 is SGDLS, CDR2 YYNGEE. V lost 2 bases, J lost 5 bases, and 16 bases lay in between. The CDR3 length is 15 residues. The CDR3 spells CASSVTGREWTEAFF. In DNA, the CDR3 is TGTGCCAGCAGCGTTACTGGTCGGGAGTGGACTGAAGCTTTCTTT.

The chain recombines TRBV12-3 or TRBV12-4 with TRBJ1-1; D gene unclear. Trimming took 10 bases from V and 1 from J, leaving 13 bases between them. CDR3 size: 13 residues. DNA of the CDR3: TGTGCCACCATGCGGCAGGAGAACACTGAAGCTTTCTTT. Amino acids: CATMRQENTEAFF.

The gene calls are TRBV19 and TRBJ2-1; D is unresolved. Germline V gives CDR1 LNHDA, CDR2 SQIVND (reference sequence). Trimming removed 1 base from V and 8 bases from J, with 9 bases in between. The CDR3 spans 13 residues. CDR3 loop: CASSIGFRDEQFF. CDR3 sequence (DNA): TGTGCCAGTAGTATAGGGTTCCGCGATGAGCAGTTCTTC. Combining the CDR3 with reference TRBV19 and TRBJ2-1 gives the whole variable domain DGGITQSPKYLFRKEGQNVTLSCEQNLNHDAMYWYRQDPGQGLRLIYYSQIVNDFQKGDIAEGYSVSREKKESFPLTVTSAQKNPTAFYLCASSIGFRDEQFFGPGTRLTVL.

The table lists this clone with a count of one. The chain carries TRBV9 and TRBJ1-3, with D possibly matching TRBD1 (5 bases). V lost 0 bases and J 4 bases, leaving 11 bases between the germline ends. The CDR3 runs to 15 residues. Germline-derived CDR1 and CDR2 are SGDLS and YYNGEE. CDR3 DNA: TGTGCCAGCAGCGTAGTGGGGGGAGGAGGAAACACCATATATTTT. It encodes CASSVVGGGGNTIYF.

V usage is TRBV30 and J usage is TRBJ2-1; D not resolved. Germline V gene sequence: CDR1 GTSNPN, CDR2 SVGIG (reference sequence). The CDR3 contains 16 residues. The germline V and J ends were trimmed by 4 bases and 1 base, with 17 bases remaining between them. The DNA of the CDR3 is TGTGCCTGGACCTCGGAGACTCAGAGTTCCTACAATGAGCAGTTCTTC. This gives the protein CAWTSETQSSYNEQFF.

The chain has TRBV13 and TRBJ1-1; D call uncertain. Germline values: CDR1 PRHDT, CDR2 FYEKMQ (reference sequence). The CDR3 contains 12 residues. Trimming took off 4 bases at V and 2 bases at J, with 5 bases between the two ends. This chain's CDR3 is CASSYGNTEAFF. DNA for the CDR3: TGTGCCAGCAGCTATGGTAACACTGAAGCTTTCTTT.

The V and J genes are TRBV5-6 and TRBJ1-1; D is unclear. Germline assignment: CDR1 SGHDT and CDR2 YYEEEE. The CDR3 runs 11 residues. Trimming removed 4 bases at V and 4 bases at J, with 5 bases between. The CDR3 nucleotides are TGTGCCAGCAGCCTCAGCACTGAAGCTTTCTTT. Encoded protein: CASSLSTEAFF.

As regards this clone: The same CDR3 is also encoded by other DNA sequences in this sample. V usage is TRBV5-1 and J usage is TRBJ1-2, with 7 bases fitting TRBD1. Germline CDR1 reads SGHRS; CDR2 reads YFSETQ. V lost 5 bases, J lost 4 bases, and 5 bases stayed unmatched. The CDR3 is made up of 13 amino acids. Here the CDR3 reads CASSSGQTYGYTF. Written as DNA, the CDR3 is TGCGCCAGCAGTTCGGGACAGACCTATGGCTACACCTTC.

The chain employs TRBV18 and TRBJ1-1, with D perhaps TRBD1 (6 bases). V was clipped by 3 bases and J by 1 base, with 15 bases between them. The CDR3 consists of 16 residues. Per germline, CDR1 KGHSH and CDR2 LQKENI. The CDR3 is CASSPRLGAGNTEAFF. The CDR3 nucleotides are TGTGCCAGCTCACCTCGGTTGGGGGCAGGGAACACTGAAGCTTTCTTT.

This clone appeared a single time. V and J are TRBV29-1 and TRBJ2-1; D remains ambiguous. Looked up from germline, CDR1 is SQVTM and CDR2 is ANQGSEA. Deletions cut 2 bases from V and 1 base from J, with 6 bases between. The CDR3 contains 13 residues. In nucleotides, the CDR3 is TGCAGCGTTGAATTGGGTTCCTACAATGAGCAGTTCTTC. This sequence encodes CSVELGSYNEQFF.

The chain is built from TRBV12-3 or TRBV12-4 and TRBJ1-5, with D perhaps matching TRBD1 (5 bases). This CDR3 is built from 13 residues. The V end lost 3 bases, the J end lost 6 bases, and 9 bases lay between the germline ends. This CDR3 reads CASSFGALQPQHF. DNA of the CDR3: TGTGCCAGCAGTTTCGGGGCTCTTCAGCCCCAGCATTTT.

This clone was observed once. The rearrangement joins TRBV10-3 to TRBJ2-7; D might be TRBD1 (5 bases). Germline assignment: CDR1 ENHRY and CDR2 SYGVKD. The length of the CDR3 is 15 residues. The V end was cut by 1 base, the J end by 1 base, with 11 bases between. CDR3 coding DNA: TGTGCCATCAGTGAGTTAAAAGCAGGGTCCTACGAGCAGTACTTC. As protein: CAISELKAGSYEQYF.

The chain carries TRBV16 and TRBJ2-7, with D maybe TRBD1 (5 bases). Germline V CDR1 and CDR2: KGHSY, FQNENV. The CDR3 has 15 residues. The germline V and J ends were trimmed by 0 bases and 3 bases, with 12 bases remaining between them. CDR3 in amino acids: CASSQSMGLGYEQYF. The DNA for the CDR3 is TGTGCCAGCAGCCAATCAATGGGGCTCGGCTACGAGCAGTACTTC. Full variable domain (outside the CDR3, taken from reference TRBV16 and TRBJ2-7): GEEVAQTPKHLVRGEGQKAKLYCAPIKGHSYVFWYQQVLKNEFKFLISFQNENVFDETGMPKERFSAKCLPNSPCSLEIQATKLEDSAVYFCASSQSMGLGYEQYFGPGTRLTVT.

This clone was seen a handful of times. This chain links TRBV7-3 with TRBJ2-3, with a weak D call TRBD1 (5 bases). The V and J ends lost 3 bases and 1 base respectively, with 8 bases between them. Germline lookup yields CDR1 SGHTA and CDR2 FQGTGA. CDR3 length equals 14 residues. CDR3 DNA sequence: TGTGCCAGCAGCTTCTCAGGGCGCACAGATACGCAGTATTTT. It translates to CASSFSGRTDTQYF.

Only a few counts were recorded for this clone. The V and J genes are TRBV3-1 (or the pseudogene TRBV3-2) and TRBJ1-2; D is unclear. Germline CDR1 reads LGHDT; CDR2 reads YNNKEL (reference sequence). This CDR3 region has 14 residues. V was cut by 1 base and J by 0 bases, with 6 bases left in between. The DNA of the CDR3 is TGTGCCAGCAGCCAAGGCGGGGCTAACTATGGCTACACCTTC. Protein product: CASSQGGANYGYTF.

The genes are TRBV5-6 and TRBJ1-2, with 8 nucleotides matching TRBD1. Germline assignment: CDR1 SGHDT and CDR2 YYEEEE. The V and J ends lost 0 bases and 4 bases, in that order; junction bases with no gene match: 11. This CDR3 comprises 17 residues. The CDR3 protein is CASSLAGTGGTGYGYTF. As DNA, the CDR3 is TGTGCCAGCAGCTTGGCCGGGACAGGAGGCACGGGCTATGGCTACACCTTC.

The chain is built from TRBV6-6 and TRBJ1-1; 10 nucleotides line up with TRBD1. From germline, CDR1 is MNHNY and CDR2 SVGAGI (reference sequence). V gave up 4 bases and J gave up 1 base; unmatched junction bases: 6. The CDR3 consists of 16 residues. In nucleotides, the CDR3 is TGTGCCAGCAGTTCCCGGGACAGGGGAGGGAACACTGAAGCTTTCTTT. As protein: CASSSRDRGGNTEAFF.

The CDR3, as DNA: TGTGCCAGCAGCGGCCGGACAGGGAGGTTTTGGGCTTTCTTT. Its translation: CASSGRTGRFWAFF. The rearrangement joins TRBV14 to TRBJ1-1; the match to TRBD1 covers 8 bases. The V and J ends lost 5 bases and 11 bases, in that order; junction bases with no gene match: 13. CDR3 length equals 14 residues. Looked up from germline, CDR1 is SGHDN and CDR2 is FVKESK.

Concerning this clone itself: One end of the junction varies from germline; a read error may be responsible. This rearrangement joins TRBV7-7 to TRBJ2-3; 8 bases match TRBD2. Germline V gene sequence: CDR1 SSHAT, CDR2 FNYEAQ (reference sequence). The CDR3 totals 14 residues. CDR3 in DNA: TGTGCTAGCAGCTTGAGCGGGGGACTAAATACGCAGTATTTT. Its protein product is CASSLSGGLNTQYF.

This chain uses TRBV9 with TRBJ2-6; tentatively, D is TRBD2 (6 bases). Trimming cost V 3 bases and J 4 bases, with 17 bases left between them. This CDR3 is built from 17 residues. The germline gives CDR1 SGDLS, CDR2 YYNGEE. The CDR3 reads CASSARDSRAGANVLTF. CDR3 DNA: TGTGCCAGCAGCGCCCGGGACTCCCGGGCCGGGGCCAACGTCCTGACTTTC.

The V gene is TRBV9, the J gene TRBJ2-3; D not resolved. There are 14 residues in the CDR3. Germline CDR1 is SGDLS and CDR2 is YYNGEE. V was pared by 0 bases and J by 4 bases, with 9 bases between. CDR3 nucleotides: TGTGCCAGCAGCGTAGATGTATTCCCAGATACGCAGTATTTT. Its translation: CASSVDVFPDTQYF.

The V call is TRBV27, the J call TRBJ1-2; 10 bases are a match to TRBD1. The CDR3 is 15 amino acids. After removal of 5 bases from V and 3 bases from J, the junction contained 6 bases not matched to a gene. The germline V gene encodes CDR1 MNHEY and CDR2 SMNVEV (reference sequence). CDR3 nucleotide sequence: TGTGCCAGCAGTAGCGACAGGGGGCGGTACTATGGCTACACCTTC. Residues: CASSSDRGRYYGYTF.

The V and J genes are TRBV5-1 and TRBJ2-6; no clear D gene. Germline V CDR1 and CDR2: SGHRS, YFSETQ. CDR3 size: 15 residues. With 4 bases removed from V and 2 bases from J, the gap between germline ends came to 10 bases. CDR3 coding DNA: TGCGCCAGCAGCCCGCGTAGACCTGGGGCCAACGTCCTGACTTTC. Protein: CASSPRRPGANVLTF.

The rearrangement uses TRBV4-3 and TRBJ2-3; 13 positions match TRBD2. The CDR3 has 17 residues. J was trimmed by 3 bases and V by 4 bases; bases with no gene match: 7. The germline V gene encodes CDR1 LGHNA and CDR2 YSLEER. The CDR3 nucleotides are TGCGCCAGCAGCCGAGACCCGGGACTAGCGGGAACAGATACGCAGTATTTT. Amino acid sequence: CASSRDPGLAGTDTQYF.

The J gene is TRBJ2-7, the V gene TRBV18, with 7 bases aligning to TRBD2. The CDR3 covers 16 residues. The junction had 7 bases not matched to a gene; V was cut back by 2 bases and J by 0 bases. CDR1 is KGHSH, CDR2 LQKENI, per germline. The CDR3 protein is CASSPSQSGASYEQYF. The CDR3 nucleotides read TGTGCCAGCTCACCATCACAGAGCGGGGCCTCCTACGAGCAGTACTTC.

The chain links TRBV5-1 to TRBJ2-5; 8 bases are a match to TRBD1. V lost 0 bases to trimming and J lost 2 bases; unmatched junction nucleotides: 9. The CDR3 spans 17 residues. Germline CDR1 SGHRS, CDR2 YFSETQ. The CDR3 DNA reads TGCGCCAGCAGCTTGGTAGGGGACAGGCCACTTCAAGAGACCCAGTACTTC. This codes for CASSLVGDRPLQETQYF.

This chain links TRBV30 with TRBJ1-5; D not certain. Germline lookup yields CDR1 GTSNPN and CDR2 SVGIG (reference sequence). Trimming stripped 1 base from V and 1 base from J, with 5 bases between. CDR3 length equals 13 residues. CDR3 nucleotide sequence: TGTGCCTGGAGTGGAACGAGCAATCAGCCCCAGCATTTT. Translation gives CAWSGTSNQPQHF.